The 28 T cell receptor beta chains presented below share a single source sample, sequenced in a study of shared clonotypes between healthy human individuals. The repertoire was sequenced with immunoSEQ multiplex PCR; TCRdb's copy has only in-frame clones and lacks some. The sample shows around 330,000 clones, about 74% of them seen only once. The sequenced sample consisted of memory CD4+ T cells sorted from blood. The subset denotes: CD45RA-negative fraction. These receptors were taken from a man aged 25 to 40 in good health.

In this sample, this clone turned up a few times. This sequence joins TRBV7-6 and TRBJ2-7; maybe TRBD1 (5 bases). Germline-derived CDR1 and CDR2 are SGHVS and FNYEAQ. V lost 5 bases, J lost 4 bases, and 9 bases lay in between. This CDR3 comprises 12 residues. CDR3 sequence: CASSPDRYEQYF. For the CDR3, the DNA is TGTGCCAGCAGCCCTGACAGATACGAGCAGTACTTC.

This clone occurred once. The rearrangement links TRBV2 to TRBJ1-4, with D hard to call. The CDR3 is 15 residues long. V lost 6 bases to trimming and J lost 2 bases, with 13 bases between them. From germline, CDR1 is SNHLY and CDR2 FYNNEI. CDR3 region: CASSRGGPTNEKLFF. The CDR3 DNA follows: TGTGCCAGCAGCCGTGGCGGGCCTACTAATGAAAAACTGTTTTTT.

The sample holds many counts of this clone. The chain recombines TRBV7-9 with TRBJ2-1; TRBD2 matches 11 bases. CDR3 length: 18 residues. CDR1 SEHNR and CDR2 FQNEAQ come from the germline V gene (reference sequence). V trimming: 5 bases; J trimming: 0 bases; junction bases outside the gene matches: 9. CDR3 coding DNA: TGTGCCAGCAGCCAACTTATAGCGGGAGGGCGCTCCTACAATGAGCAGTTCTTC. It specifies CASSQLIAGGRSYNEQFF.

This clone was seen a single time. The chain couples TRBV27 to TRBJ1-2; D possibly corresponds to TRBD1 (6 bases). V dropped 6 bases and J dropped 8 bases, with 22 bases sitting between them. This CDR3 comprises 15 residues. The germline V gene encodes CDR1 MNHEY and CDR2 SMNVEV (reference sequence). The CDR3 is CASSRPGQGFGGYTF. The CDR3 nucleotides read TGTGCCAGCAGCCGACCGGGACAAGGTTTTGGCGGCTACACCTTC.

This clone was seen a few times. The chain joins TRBV11-2 to TRBJ2-1, with D unresolved. The V and J ends lost 2 bases and 0 bases respectively, with 11 bases between them. Germline lookup yields CDR1 SGHAT and CDR2 FQNNGV. This CDR3 contains 16 residues. The DNA of the CDR3 is TGTGCCAGCAGCTTATTAGGGCCGAGCTCCTACAATGAGCAGTTCTTC. Its translation: CASSLLGPSSYNEQFF.

In regard to this clone: The germline gene is not matched at one end of the junction; a read error may be the cause. The chain uses TRBV6-1 and TRBJ2-1; 8 positions agree with TRBD2. The CDR3 is 16 amino acids. Per the germline V gene, CDR1 is MNHNS and CDR2 is SASEGT. CDR3 in DNA: TGTGCCAGCAGAGAAGCGGGAGTGGGCCTCGGCAATGAGCAGTTCTTC. Its translation: CASREAGVGLGNEQFF.

The V gene is TRBV18, the J gene TRBJ2-6; D not certain. The CDR3 spans 18 residues. The V end was cut by 0 bases, the J end by 0 bases, with 12 bases between. CDR1 is KGHSH, CDR2 LQKENI, per germline. The CDR3 loop is CASSPPLGFSSGANVLTF. The CDR3, as DNA: TGTGCCAGCTCACCACCGCTAGGGTTTTCCTCTGGGGCCAACGTCCTGACTTTC.

The chain employs TRBV2 and TRBJ1-2, with D possibly matching TRBD1 (6 bases). Between the trimmed V and J ends, which lost 4 bases and 1 base, there was a span of 25 bases. This CDR3 spans 19 amino acids. Germline CDR1 SNHLY, CDR2 FYNNEI. CDR3 protein: CASSATPYRALLDNYGYTF. The DNA of the CDR3 is TGTGCCAGCAGTGCCACCCCCTACAGGGCCCTATTAGATAACTATGGCTACACCTTC.

The chain carries TRBV18 and TRBJ1-1, with a weak D call TRBD1 (5 bases). The CDR3 is made up of 16 amino acids. Per the germline V gene, CDR1 is KGHSH and CDR2 is LQKENI. V lost 1 base and J 1 base, leaving 13 bases between the germline ends. The CDR3 here is CASSPRGTLQNTEAFF. CDR3 DNA sequence: TGTGCCAGCTCACCACGGGGCACTTTACAGAACACTGAAGCTTTCTTT. Filled out from reference TRBV18 and TRBJ1-1, the complete variable domain reads NAGVMQNPRHLVRRRGQEARLRCSPMKGHSHVYWYRQLPEEGLKFMVYLQKENIIDESGMPKERFSAEFPKEGPSILRIQQVVRGDSAAYFCASSPRGTLQNTEAFFGQGTRLTVV.

This clone was detected only a few times. Mismatch with germline at one junction end may stem from a read error. The chain combines TRBV7-7 with TRBJ2-3, with TRBD2 matching 11 bases. The CDR3 has 15 amino acids. In germline, CDR1 is SSHAT, CDR2 FNYEAQ (reference sequence). The CDR3 reads CASSSTSGGTDTQYF. The CDR3, as DNA: TGTGCTAGCAGCTCGACTAGCGGGGGCACAGATACGCAGTATTTT.

The genes are TRBV2 and TRBJ2-1; D not certain. CDR3 length: 12 amino acids. Deletions cut 2 bases from V and 15 bases from J, with 14 bases between. Per germline, CDR1 SNHLY and CDR2 FYNNEI. The CDR3 sequence: CASSESADTRFF. CDR3 sequence (DNA): TGTGCCAGCAGTGAATCCGCCGATACACGGTTCTTC. Supplemented by reference TRBV2 and TRBJ2-1, the full variable domain reads EPEVTQTPSHQVTQMGQEVILRCVPISNHLYFYWYRQILGQKVEFLVSFYNNEISEKSEIFDDQFSVERPDGSNFTLKIRSTKLEDSAMYFCASSESADTRFFGPGTRLTVL.

This sequence joins TRBV27 and TRBJ2-2, with TRBD1 matching over 8 bases. This CDR3 comprises 15 residues. Germline CDR1 MNHEY, CDR2 SMNVEV (reference sequence). Trimming at V came to 6 bases and at J to 2 bases, leaving 5 bases not matched to a gene. The CDR3 here is CASSSGQVNTGELFF. DNA for the CDR3: TGTGCCAGCAGCTCGGGACAGGTTAACACCGGGGAGCTGTTTTTT.

The chain joins TRBV2 to TRBJ2-7; tentatively, D is TRBD1 or TRBD2 (5 bases each). This CDR3 comprises 13 residues. V was trimmed by 6 bases and J by 4 bases, leaving 13 bases between them. Germline CDR1 reads SNHLY; CDR2 reads FYNNEI. The CDR3 here is CASRRDVLYEQYF. The CDR3 DNA is TGTGCCAGCAGAAGGGACGTGCTATACGAGCAGTACTTC.

The genes are TRBV5-6 and TRBJ1-5; D is ambiguous. The CDR3 length is 16 residues. V was trimmed by 1 base and J by 4 bases, leaving 15 bases between them. Germline V gene lookup returns CDR1 SGHDT and CDR2 YYEEEE. The CDR3 region has the DNA TGTGCCAGCAGCTTGACAGTCGGTCGAGGGAATCAGCCCCAGCATTTT. This encodes CASSLTVGRGNQPQHF.

This chain uses TRBV30 with TRBJ1-4; D is possibly TRBD1 (5 bases). V shed 4 bases and J shed 8 bases, with 14 bases lying between them. There are 13 residues in the CDR3. Germline-derived CDR1 and CDR2 are GTSNPN and SVGIG (reference sequence). The CDR3 region has the DNA TGTGCCTGGATGGCAGGCCGGGGGGAAAAACTGTTTTTT. This translates into CAWMAGRGEKLFF.

The chain joins TRBV19 to TRBJ1-1; no firm D call. The CDR3 is 13 residues long. Trimming took 1 base from V and 5 from J, leaving 8 bases between them. Germline V CDR1 and CDR2: LNHDA, SQIVND (reference sequence). CDR3 nucleotides: TGTGCCAGTAGTATAGGGATTTGGACTGAAGCTTTCTTT. Its protein is CASSIGIWTEAFF.

The chain joins TRBV28 to TRBJ1-5; D might be TRBD1 (5 bases). In germline, CDR1 is MDHEN, CDR2 SYDVKM. The CDR3 extends over 16 amino acids. Trimming removed 5 bases at V and 4 bases at J, with 18 bases between. The CDR3 protein is CASSTRVAGWNQPQHF. CDR3 DNA: TGTGCCAGCAGTACCAGGGTGGCAGGGTGGAATCAGCCCCAGCATTTT.

This chain uses TRBV2 with TRBJ2-7; maybe TRBD2 (7 bases). Germline V gene data show CDR1 as SNHLY and CDR2 as FYNNEI. Between the trimmed V and J ends, which lost 8 bases and 0 bases, there was a span of 14 bases. The CDR3 loop spans 14 amino acids. CDR3 loop: CASEGGRGSYEQYF. In DNA, the CDR3 is TGTGCCAGCGAGGGGGGGCGGGGCTCCTACGAGCAGTACTTC.

The chain uses TRBV25-1 and TRBJ2-3; D is possibly TRBD1 or TRBD2 (6 bases each). The V gene lost 9 bases and the J gene lost 1 base, with 14 bases spanning the gap. CDR1 and CDR2 from the germline V gene are MGHDK and SYGVNS. The CDR3 consists of 14 residues. The CDR3: CASPGAPGTDTQYF. Written as DNA, the CDR3 is TGTGCCAGTCCGGGGGCCCCTGGCACAGATACGCAGTATTTT.

In its sample, this clone was seen a few times. CDR3 sequence: CASRFGVESDTQYF. Here the CDR3 DNA reads TGTGCCAGCAGGTTTGGAGTCGAATCAGATACGCAGTATTTT. The gene calls are TRBV7-3 and TRBJ2-3, with D hard to call. Between the trimmed V and J ends, which lost 6 bases and 4 bases, there was a span of 14 bases. The germline gives CDR1 SGHTA, CDR2 FQGTGA. The CDR3 consists of 14 residues.

This chain uses TRBV5-5 with TRBJ1-1; D unresolved. Trimming removed 4 bases from V and 1 base from J, with 8 bases in between. This CDR3 comprises 13 residues. Looked up from germline, CDR1 is SGHKS and CDR2 is YYEKEE (reference sequence). Written as DNA, the CDR3 is TGTGCCAGCAGCCCTCTTCAGAACACTGAAGCTTTCTTT. Encoded protein: CASSPLQNTEAFF.

There are a few counts of this clone. The genes are TRBV7-9 and TRBJ1-1, with D unresolved. The CDR3 totals 14 residues. V lost 5 bases to trimming and J lost 5 bases, with 15 bases between them. Germline V lookup: CDR1 SEHNR, CDR2 FQNEAQ (reference sequence). CDR3 coding DNA: TGTGCCAGCAGCCTCACAGTATCGGAAACTGAAGCTTTCTTT. Translated, it gives CASSLTVSETEAFF.

V is TRBV29-1 and J is TRBJ2-5; D gene unclear. Looked up from germline, CDR1 is SQVTM and CDR2 is ANQGSEA. The CDR3 consists of 14 residues. V lost 6 bases and J 0 bases, leaving 14 bases between the germline ends. CDR3 loop: CSVLFDGNQETQYF. CDR3 DNA sequence: TGCAGCGTACTTTTCGACGGAAACCAAGAGACCCAGTACTTC.

The gene calls are TRBV7-9 and TRBJ1-1; D is unresolved. V was pared by 5 bases and J by 0 bases, with 13 bases between. Germline V lookup: CDR1 SEHNR, CDR2 FQNEAQ (reference sequence). The CDR3 has 15 residues. The CDR3 region has the DNA TGTGCCAGCAGCCCGGCCCGCCCCATGAACACTGAAGCTTTCTTT. Its protein product is CASSPARPMNTEAFF.

The chain employs TRBV5-1 and TRBJ2-3; TRBD2 aligns across 10 bases. This CDR3 has 14 residues. V shed 2 bases, J shed 4 bases, and the junction held 1 base outside the gene matches. Germline CDR1 reads SGHRS; CDR2 reads YFSETQ. For the CDR3, the DNA is TGCGCCAGCAGCTTACTAGCGGGATCAGATACGCAGTATTTT. It encodes CASSLLAGSDTQYF.

The chain recombines TRBV5-5 with TRBJ2-3; D not resolved. From germline, CDR1 is SGHKS and CDR2 YYEKEE (reference sequence). The CDR3 is 14 amino acids. Trimming took 0 bases from V and 9 from J, leaving 14 bases between them. Here the CDR3 reads CASSLDPGLGTQYF. In DNA, the CDR3 is TGTGCCAGCAGCTTGGATCCCGGTCTCGGCACGCAGTATTTT.

This clone occurred a few times. This sequence joins TRBV29-1 and TRBJ2-2; the D is unclear. Per the germline V gene, CDR1 is SQVTM and CDR2 is ANQGSEA. V was pared by 7 bases and J by 0 bases, with 9 bases between. CDR3 size: 13 residues. The CDR3 DNA reads TGCAGCGCCTCTGGACCGAACACCGGGGAGCTGTTTTTT. Its translation is CSASGPNTGELFF.

This clone was picked up a small number of times. This chain links TRBV15 with TRBJ2-5; the D gene is possibly TRBD2 (5 bases). This CDR3 spans 14 amino acids. Germline CDR1 is LNHNV and CDR2 is YYDKDF (reference sequence). The germline V and J ends were trimmed by 3 bases and 5 bases, with 13 bases remaining between them. The CDR3 coding sequence is TGTGCCACCAGCAGGGCCCCCCGGGGTGAGACCCAGTACTTC. Translated: CATSRAPRGETQYF.